One sample yielded the 32 T cell receptor beta chains listed below, sequenced in a study of T cells in Graves' hyperthyroidism and ophthalmopathy. Regions amplified from RNA transcripts were the TCR beta CDR3 regions. When the TCR CDR3 underwent first-round RT-PCR, the HTBI primer set was used. MiXCR, run by TCRdb on the multiplex PCR reads, gives a single entry per CDR3 protein. The profile covers about 770,000 distinct CDR3 sequences, with 18% appearing a single time and approximately 15% taken by the ten largest. The sample comprised blood. Every receptor here comes from a woman in her 50s with Graves' hyperthyroidism that later progressed to Graves' ophthalmopathy.

This clonotype has only a few counts. The chain has TRBV20-1 and TRBJ1-2; unclear D gene. The ends were cut back, 3 bases at V and 6 bases at J, with 8 bases in the middle. The CDR3 is 11 amino acids. CDR1 DFQATT and CDR2 SNEGSKA come from the germline V gene (reference sequence). CDR3 coding DNA: TGCAGTGCTAGGCAGGCAAATGGCTACACCTTC. Translated, it gives CSARQANGYTF.

This clonotype has a handful of counts. The rearrangement links TRBV20-1 to TRBJ2-7, with TRBD2 identical over 11 bases. Germline CDR1 reads DFQATT; CDR2 reads SNEGSKA (reference sequence). J gave up 1 base and V 6 bases, and 11 bases lay outside the gene matches. This CDR3 comprises 16 residues. This chain's CDR3 is CSARRLAGLRSYEQYF. DNA of the CDR3: TGCAGTGCCCGGAGACTAGCGGGACTCCGATCCTACGAGCAGTACTTC.

This clonotype was recorded many times. The chain couples TRBV5-6 to TRBJ2-7, with a weak D call TRBD1 (6 bases). Germline loops: CDR1 SGHDT, CDR2 YYEEEE. This CDR3 comprises 16 residues. V lost 0 bases and J 5 bases, leaving 18 bases between the germline ends. In nucleotides, the CDR3 is TGTGCCAGCAGCTTGGTTGTGGGCTACAGGGACCACGAGCAGTACTTC. Its translation is CASSLVVGYRDHEQYF. The variable domain in full, completed from reference TRBV5-6 and TRBJ2-7, reads DAGVTQSPTHLIKTRGQQVTLRCSPKSGHDTVSWYQQALGQGPQFIFQYYEEEERQRGNFPDRFSGHQFPNYSSELNVNALLLGDSALYLCASSLVVGYRDHEQYFGPGTRLTVT.

V usage is TRBV18 and J usage is TRBJ1-4, with D perhaps TRBD1 (5 bases). The V and J ends lost 5 bases and 3 bases respectively, with 19 bases between them. CDR3 length equals 17 residues. Germline V gives CDR1 KGHSH, CDR2 LQKENI. CDR3 sequence (DNA): TGTGCCAGCTCAAAAACCGGGACCCTCGCTGCTAATGAAAAACTGTTTTTT. The encoded protein is CASSKTGTLAANEKLFF.

This clonotype was counted a few times. V usage is TRBV7-8 and J usage is TRBJ2-7; D call uncertain. The CDR3 spans 15 residues. Trimming took off 5 bases at V and 2 bases at J, with 16 bases between the two ends. CDR1 and CDR2 (germline): SGHVS, FQNEAQ. This CDR3 is CASSTMTRTAYEQYF. CDR3 nucleotides: TGTGCCAGCAGCACAATGACAAGGACGGCCTACGAGCAGTACTTC.

The chain combines TRBV14 with TRBJ1-2; weak D call: TRBD1 (6 bases). The CDR3 spans 13 residues. Germline lookup yields CDR1 SGHDN and CDR2 FVKESK. The germline V and J ends were trimmed by 8 bases and 3 bases, with 13 bases remaining between them. The CDR3 reads CASQKQGHYGYTF. The CDR3 bases are TGTGCCAGCCAAAAACAGGGCCACTATGGCTACACCTTC.

This sequence joins TRBV20-1 and TRBJ1-1, with unresolved D. Germline-derived CDR1 and CDR2 are DFQATT and SNEGSKA (reference sequence). The length of the CDR3 is 13 residues. With 5 bases removed from V and 1 base from J, the gap between germline ends came to 11 bases. The CDR3 here is CSAPQSRNTEAFF. The CDR3 nucleotides are TGCAGTGCTCCCCAAAGTAGGAACACTGAAGCTTTCTTT.

This clonotype was picked up many times. CDR3 DNA: TGTGCCAGCAGCCCGGGGGTGGAGGCACAAGAGACCCAGTACTTC. Translation: CASSPGVEAQETQYF. This chain joins TRBV11-3 and TRBJ2-5, with a weak D call TRBD2 (6 bases). The germline gives CDR1 SGHNT, CDR2 YENEEA. V lost 5 bases and J 2 bases, leaving 15 bases between the germline ends. The CDR3 is made up of 15 amino acids. Full variable domain (outside the CDR3, taken from reference TRBV11-3 and TRBJ2-5): EAGVVQSPRYKIIEKKQPVAFWCNPISGHNTLYWYLQNLGQGPELLIRYENEEAVDDSQLPKDRFSAERLKGVDSTLKIQPAELGDSAVYLCASSPGVEAQETQYFGPGTRLLVL.

This clonotype came up a few times. This CDR3 is missing its conserved last phenylalanine or tryptophan, likely due to a read error. V and J are TRBV7-3 and TRBJ1-2; 9 bases line up with TRBD1. CDR1 and CDR2 from the germline V gene are SGHTA and FQGTGA. This CDR3 contains 14 residues. The J segment lost 8 bases and the V segment lost 7 bases, leaving 11 bases of the junction unmatched. CDR3 in DNA: TGTGCCAGCACCCTATCACAGGGGGCACAGGGCTACACCCTC. It is translated as CASTLSQGAQGYTL.

The chain couples TRBV7-9 to TRBJ1-4, with 10 bases matching TRBD1. The germline CDR1 and CDR2 sequences are SEHNR and FQNEAQ (reference sequence). The trim removed 5 bases at V and 6 bases at J, leaving 6 bases unmatched. This CDR3 has 15 residues. CDR3 region: CASSGTGQGYEKLFF. CDR3 DNA sequence: TGTGCCAGCAGCGGAACGGGACAGGGGTATGAAAAACTGTTTTTT. The full variable domain, its missing parts supplied by reference TRBV7-9 and TRBJ1-4, is DTGVSQNPRHKITKRGQNVTFRCDPISEHNRLYWYRQTLGQGPEFLTYFQNEAQLEKSRLLSDRFSAERPKGSFSTLEIQRTEQGDSAMYLCASSGTGQGYEKLFFGSGTQLSVL.

This rearrangement joins TRBV2 to TRBJ2-3; 11 bases agree with TRBD2. Germline V gene data show CDR1 as SNHLY and CDR2 as FYNNEI. The CDR3 sequence is 15 residues long. J gave up 6 bases and V 6 bases, and 8 bases lay outside the gene matches. CDR3 in DNA: TGTGCCAGCAGGACTAGCGGGGCACACGGGGATACGCAGTATTTT. Its translation is CASRTSGAHGDTQYF.

This clonotype has just a few counts. The chain has TRBV5-4 and TRBJ2-1, with 7 bases lining up with TRBD1. Trimming at V came to 4 bases and at J to 0 bases, leaving 7 bases not matched to a gene. Germline values: CDR1 SGHNT, CDR2 YYREEE (reference sequence). The CDR3 runs 16 residues. In DNA form, the CDR3 reads TGTGCCAGCAGCGCGCTGGACAGGAGCTCCTACAATGAGCAGTTCTTC. Protein: CASSALDRSSYNEQFF.

V is TRBV6-2 or TRBV6-3 and J is TRBJ2-1; possible D gene TRBD1, 6 bases. V shed 2 bases and J shed 5 bases, with 13 bases lying between them. Germline V gene sequence: CDR1 MNHEY, CDR2 SVGEGT. The CDR3 has 15 amino acids. The CDR3: CASSYVQGEHNEQFF. The DNA of the CDR3 is TGTGCCAGCAGTTACGTACAGGGTGAGCACAATGAGCAGTTCTTC.

V is TRBV7-9 and J is TRBJ2-3; no definite D call. Trimming cost V 3 bases and J 0 bases, with 16 bases left between them. The CDR3 contains 17 residues. CDR1 and CDR2 (germline): SEHNR, FQNEAQ (reference sequence). The CDR3 sequence is CASSFSARSASTDTQYF. In nucleotides, the CDR3 is TGTGCCAGCAGCTTCAGCGCACGGTCAGCAAGCACAGATACGCAGTATTTT.

The chain employs TRBV6-1 and TRBJ1-2; possible D gene TRBD1, 6 bases. Germline loops: CDR1 MNHNS, CDR2 SASEGT. This CDR3 spans 14 amino acids. The V gene lost 2 bases and the J gene lost 8 bases, with 15 bases spanning the gap. In DNA, the CDR3 is TGTGCCAGCAGTGAAAGAAGGGGGATCGAGGGCTACACCTTC. The encoded protein is CASSERRGIEGYTF.

The chain is built from TRBV6-1 and TRBJ1-1; D not certain. This CDR3 has 14 amino acids. CDR1 and CDR2 from the germline V gene are MNHNS and SASEGT. The V and J ends lost 8 bases and 1 base respectively, with 14 bases between them. The CDR3 nucleotides read TGTGCCAGCGCTCGACGGCCCCCGAACACTGAAGCTTTCTTT. Translated, it gives CASARRPPNTEAFF.

This clonotype was detected a few times. This chain joins TRBV12-3 or TRBV12-4 and TRBJ1-1; D not certain. The CDR3 totals 12 residues. The ends were cut back, 5 bases at V and 3 bases at J, with 7 bases in the middle. The CDR3 sequence: CASSEPDTEAFF. The CDR3 bases are TGTGCCAGCAGTGAACCTGACACTGAAGCTTTCTTT.

The J gene is TRBJ2-1, the V gene TRBV15, with D tentatively TRBD1 (6 bases). Germline-derived CDR1 and CDR2 are LNHNV and YYDKDF (reference sequence). This CDR3 is built from 19 residues. The germline V and J ends were trimmed by 9 bases and 7 bases, with 34 bases remaining between them. For the CDR3, the DNA is TGTGCCACTTCCACGCAGATGGGGGCCGGGTACAGACTCGGGAATGAGCAGTTCTTC. Its translation: CATSTQMGAGYRLGNEQFF.

This chain uses TRBV19 with TRBJ1-5; D gene uncertain. Germline CDR1 reads LNHDA; CDR2 reads SQIVND (reference sequence). Trimming pared 0 bases from V and 2 bases from J, leaving 17 bases between. This CDR3 is built from 18 residues. CDR3 in amino acids: CASSIDPRTSNGNQPQHF. CDR3 sequence (DNA): TGTGCCAGTAGTATAGATCCGCGGACGTCGAATGGCAATCAGCCCCAGCATTTT. Together with reference TRBV19 and TRBJ1-5, the CDR3 gives the full variable domain: DGGITQSPKYLFRKEGQNVTLSCEQNLNHDAMYWYRQDPGQGLRLIYYSQIVNDFQKGDIAEGYSVSREKKESFPLTVTSAQKNPTAFYLCASSIDPRTSNGNQPQHFGDGTRLSIL.

This clonotype was seen ten or more times. The chain couples TRBV20-1 to TRBJ1-1, with 7 bases lining up with TRBD1. CDR1 DFQATT and CDR2 SNEGSKA come from the germline V gene (reference sequence). J lost 4 bases, V lost 0 bases, and 2 bases had no gene match. This CDR3 has 13 residues. The CDR3 spells CSARDSGGTEAFF. CDR3 DNA: TGCAGTGCTAGAGATTCAGGGGGCACTGAAGCTTTCTTT.

This clonotype was detected ten times or more. This chain links TRBV5-1 with TRBJ2-3, with TRBD1 identical over 8 bases. This CDR3 is 18 amino acids long. Germline V gene data show CDR1 as SGHRS and CDR2 as YFSETQ. The J segment lost 5 bases and the V segment lost 0 bases, leaving 14 bases of the junction unmatched. The CDR3 protein is CASSLVPPTGALLDTQYF. The CDR3, as DNA: TGCGCCAGCAGCTTGGTCCCGCCGACAGGGGCATTGCTAGATACGCAGTATTTT.

This chain links TRBV20-1 with TRBJ2-5; D gene ambiguous. Per germline, CDR1 DFQATT and CDR2 SNEGSKA (reference sequence). V lost 6 bases to trimming and J lost 5 bases, with 22 bases between them. This CDR3 is built from 15 residues. CDR3 sequence reads: CSAQTEAPQLETQYF. Here the CDR3 DNA reads TGCAGTGCCCAAACAGAGGCCCCTCAGTTGGAGACCCAGTACTTC.

This clonotype showed up many times. The rearrangement joins TRBV12-3 or TRBV12-4 to TRBJ1-1; D is ambiguous. Trimming took 5 bases from V and 5 from J, leaving 9 bases between them. This CDR3 comprises 12 residues. In DNA, the CDR3 is TGTGCCAGCAGTGACCCTAAGACTGAAGCTTTCTTT. This encodes CASSDPKTEAFF.

CDR3 in amino acids: CASSLARVGYEQYV. CDR3 bases: TGTGCCAGCAGTTTAGCACGGGTCGGCTACGAGCAGTACGTC. V is TRBV27 and J is TRBJ2-7; D is unclear. Germline V lookup: CDR1 MNHEY, CDR2 SMNVEV (reference sequence). The V gene lost 2 bases and the J gene lost 3 bases, with 11 bases spanning the gap. CDR3 size: 14 residues.

The genes are TRBV7-2 and TRBJ2-2; perhaps TRBD1 as D (6 bases). The ends were cut back, 4 bases at V and 2 bases at J, with 11 bases in the middle. Germline values: CDR1 SGHTA, CDR2 FQGNSA. The CDR3 consists of 15 residues. CDR3 DNA sequence: TGTGCCAGCAGCTCCCTACAGGGAAACACCGGGGAGCTGTTTTTT. It specifies CASSSLQGNTGELFF.

This clonotype showed up just a few times. This chain links TRBV29-1 with TRBJ2-5; no reliable D call. The CDR3 has 11 amino acids. V shed 4 bases and J shed 4 bases, with 7 bases lying between them. Germline CDR1 reads SQVTM; CDR2 reads ANQGSEA. CDR3 amino acids: CSVVGVETQYF. The CDR3 bases are TGCAGCGTTGTCGGTGTAGAGACCCAGTACTTC.

The rearrangement links TRBV12-3 or TRBV12-4 to TRBJ1-5, with 7 bases lining up with TRBD1. The CDR3 runs 15 residues. V was clipped by 6 bases and J by 5 bases; unmatched bases: 10. The CDR3 DNA reads TGTGCCAGCAGCTTGTCCGAGACAGGGTATCAGCCCCAGCATTTT. Its protein product is CASSLSETGYQPQHF.

This clonotype was seen repeatedly, ten times or more. The chain recombines TRBV28 with TRBJ1-5; 9 positions match TRBD1. The V segment lost 7 bases and the J segment 7 bases; nucleotides outside the gene matches: 8. The CDR3 consists of 14 residues. CDR1 and CDR2 (germline): MDHEN, SYDVKM. CDR3 DNA: TGTGCCAGCAAACGGACAGGGGTGACACAGCCCCAGCATTTT. Its protein is CASKRTGVTQPQHF.

This clonotype was detected a few times. One end of the junction is discordant with germline, which a read error may explain. The chain recombines TRBV7-7 with TRBJ2-2; tentative D call: TRBD2 (5 bases). CDR1 and CDR2 (germline): SSHAT, FNYEAQ (reference sequence). This CDR3 has 17 residues. Here the CDR3 reads CASSLAMSATDTGELFF. The CDR3 DNA reads TGTGCTAGCAGCTTAGCGATGTCGGCGACCGACACCGGGGAGCTGTTTTTT.

In this sample, this clonotype turned up a few times. In DNA, the CDR3 is TGTGCCATCAGTGACCCCCGGGCCGACACCGGGGAGCTGTTTTTT. As protein: CAISDPRADTGELFF. The chain carries TRBV10-3 and TRBJ2-2; no definite D call. This CDR3 spans 15 amino acids. Trimming stripped 3 bases from V and 3 bases from J, with 11 bases between. Germline lookup yields CDR1 ENHRY and CDR2 SYGVKD.

As regards this clonotype: A much larger clone differs from this one at a single base, so this may be a read error. This chain joins TRBV20-1 and TRBJ2-5; D remains ambiguous. The CDR3 is 11 residues long. CDR1 and CDR2 (germline): DFQATT, SNEGSKA (reference sequence). For the CDR3, the DNA is TGCAGTGCTAGCGCCCAAGAGACCCAGTGCTTC. As protein: CSASAQETQCF.

The chain is built from TRBV5-6 and TRBJ1-2; D gene ambiguous. The CDR3 spans 15 residues. CDR1 and CDR2 (germline): SGHDT, YYEEEE. Trimming took 0 bases from V and 2 from J, leaving 11 bases between them. DNA of the CDR3: TGTGCCAGCAGCTTGGTCGTGATGGGAAACTATGGCTACACCTTC. Translating gives CASSLVVMGNYGYTF.